This T cell receptor beta chain stems from a study of blood T cell repertoires in COVID-19. This CDR3 has 15 residues. Germline V gene lookup returns CDR1 SGHKS and CDR2 YYEKEE (reference sequence). J gave up 3 bases and V 5 bases, and 9 bases lay outside the gene matches. Participants' own reports of clinical history determined their cohort assignment. Profiled with immunoSEQ multiplex PCR; TCRdb holds only in-frame clones, not every one. The data contain some 380,000 clones, 70% to 90% of them singletons. Sequenced: PBMCs or T cells enriched from blood (not recorded which). V and J are TRBV5-5 and TRBJ2-7; 9 bases line up with TRBD1. The receptor was isolated from a man younger than 40 who had recovered from COVID-19. In DNA form, the CDR3 reads TGTGCCAGCAGTAAGGACCGGGACAGGGACTACGAGCAGTACTTC. The encoded protein is CASSKDRDRDYEQYF.